Listed below are T cell receptor beta chains from one sample, sequenced in a study of cytomegalovirus exposure and HLA in healthy donors. The table came from immunoSEQ multiplex PCR; TCRdb's copy has only in-frame clones and leaves some out. Seen here are over 200,000 clones, 90% observed once, and the top ten hold 0.35% to 0.45%. The sequenced sample was PBMCs. The receptors originated from a woman between 18 and 29 years old in good health and CMV-seronegative. The CDR3 runs from the conserved cysteine through the conserved F or W. A D gene is named only where the DNA matches it firmly. The size of a clone is reported for some rows only, either as once, few or many, or as a class for expanded clones.

clone size	D gene	V gene	J gene	CDR3 DNA	CDR3 protein
NA	TRBD2	TRBV5-1	TRBJ2-1	TGCGCCAGCAGCTTGGATGGTAGCGGGGGTAATGAGCAGTTCTTC	CASSLDGSGGNEQFF
NA	TRBD1	TRBV7-3	TRBJ2-1	TGTGCCAGCAGTCCGACAGGGGAAGAGGATGAGCAGTTCTTC	CASSPTGEEDEQFF
NA	NA	TRBV15	TRBJ1-2	TGTGCCACCAGCAGAGAAAACAGGTCTAACTATGGCTACACCTTC	CATSRENRSNYGYTF
NA	NA	TRBV11-2	TRBJ1-1	TGTGCCAGCAGCTTAGAACCAGGGATCGCTGAAGCTTTCTTT	CASSLEPGIAEAFF
NA	NA	TRBV10-3	TRBJ2-2	TGTGCCATCAGTACAGGGTGGACCACCGGGGAGCTGTTTTTT	CAISTGWTTGELFF
NA	TRBD1	TRBV2	TRBJ2-3	TGTGCCAGCAGCTCGACAGGGGGGAGGACAGATACGCAGTATTTT	CASSSTGGRTDTQYF
NA	NA	TRBV5-1	TRBJ1-6	TGCGCCAGCAGCCCCGGGGGTGATTCACCCCTCCACTTT	CASSPGGDSPLHF
NA	TRBD1	TRBV4-2	TRBJ1-1	TGTGCCAGCAGCCAGCGGACAGGGGGCACTGAAGCTTTCTTT	CASSQRTGGTEAFF
NA	TRBD1	TRBV6-1	TRBJ1-4	TGTGCCAGCAGTCTACAGGGGTTTGGTGAAAAACTGTTTTTT	CASSLQGFGEKLFF
NA	NA	TRBV28	TRBJ1-5	TGTGCCAGCAGGCAGGGGTGGCAGGGTCAGCCCCAGCATTTT	CASRQGWQGQPQHF
NA	NA	TRBV7-6	TRBJ2-2	TGTGCCAGCAGCTTAGACAGGGTGACCGGGGAGCTGTTTTTT	CASSLDRVTGELFF
NA	NA	TRBV15	TRBJ1-4	TGTGCCACCAGCAGAGATCAAGGGGATGAAAAACTGTTTTTT	CATSRDQGDEKLFF
NA	NA	TRBV4-1	TRBJ2-7	TGCGCCAGCAGCCACTTTATGGGGCCCCCCTACGAGCAGTACTTC	CASSHFMGPPYEQYF
NA	TRBD2	TRBV6-5	TRBJ2-1	TGTGCCAGCAGTCCCCGACTAGCGGGGGACAATGAGCAGTTCTTC	CASSPRLAGDNEQFF
NA	TRBD1	TRBV27	TRBJ1-1	TGTGCCAGCAGTCCAGGGGGTTCGTTTCACACTGAAGCTTTCTTT	CASSPGGSFHTEAFF
NA	NA	TRBV28	TRBJ2-1	TGTGCCAGCAGGGGAGGGGGGACCTCCTACAATGAGCAGTTCTTC	CASRGGGTSYNEQFF
NA	TRBD1	TRBV7-2	TRBJ2-3	TGTGCCAGCAGCTTGGACAGGGGCACAGATACGCAGTATTTT	CASSLDRGTDTQYF
NA	TRBD2	TRBV7-6	TRBJ2-3	TGTGCCAGCAGCCCGCGGGGGGGCAGAACAGATACGCAGTATTTT	CASSPRGGRTDTQYF
NA	NA	TRBV5-1	TRBJ1-1	TGCGCCAGCAGCCCAGGGAGGGTGAACACTGAAGCTTTCTTT	CASSPGRVNTEAFF
NA	TRBD2	TRBV28	TRBJ2-1	TGTGCCAGCAGACCGGGGGGGCCCTCCTACAATGAGCAGTTCTTC	CASRPGGPSYNEQFF
NA	TRBD1	TRBV19	TRBJ1-5	TGTGCCAGTAGTACTTGGACAGGGGATAATCAGCCCCAGCATTTT	CASSTWTGDNQPQHF
NA	TRBD1	TRBV11-2	TRBJ1-1	TGTGCCAGCAGTCTGCCGGGACAGGAGAACACTGAAGCTTTCTTT	CASSLPGQENTEAFF
NA	NA	TRBV6-4	TRBJ2-2	TGTGCCAGCAGTGACGAGCTTATTTTGGGGGGAGCGAACACCGGGGAGCTGTTTTTT	CASSDELILGGANTGELFF
NA	TRBD1	TRBV11-2	TRBJ2-2	TGTGCCAGCAGCTTAGGACAGGGAAGGGCCGGGGAGCTGTTTTTT	CASSLGQGRAGELFF
NA	TRBD1	TRBV2	TRBJ2-1	TGTGCCAGCAGCGCGGACAGGGCGGGATACAATGAGCAGTTCTTC	CASSADRAGYNEQFF
NA	NA	TRBV2	TRBJ1-4	TGTGCCAGCAGTACGGACACTGAGGGGGATGAAAAACTGTTTTTT	CASSTDTEGDEKLFF
NA	NA	TRBV4-3	TRBJ2-7	TGCGCCAGCAGCCAAGAGATCCGGTACGAGCAGTACTTC	CASSQEIRYEQYF
few	NA	TRBV25-1	TRBJ2-2	TGTGCCAGCACCACAACCGGGGAGCTGTTTTTT	CASTTTGELFF
NA	TRBD2	TRBV4-1	TRBJ2-1	TGCGCCAGCAGCCAAAACCTAGGGACTAGCGGGGGCCATAACTACAATGAGCAGTTCTTC	CASSQNLGTSGGHNYNEQFF
NA	TRBD2	TRBV6-1	TRBJ2-5	TGTGCCAGCAGTGAGAGACTAGCGCCCGGCCAAGAGACCCAGTACTTC	CASSERLAPGQETQYF
NA	TRBD2	TRBV6-6	TRBJ2-3	TGTGCCAGCAAGAGTAGCGGGGAACGCACAGATACGCAGTATTTT	CASKSSGERTDTQYF
NA	TRBD1	TRBV14	TRBJ1-1	TGTGCCAGCAGCCAACTACGACAGGGCAGTGAAGCTTTCTTT	CASSQLRQGSEAFF
NA	NA	TRBV27	TRBJ1-2	TGTGCCAGCAGTTTGTTTCGTACGGGTCCCGGCTACACCTTC	CASSLFRTGPGYTF
NA	NA	TRBV4-1	TRBJ1-6	TGCGCCAGCAGCCAAGGAATCCGGAATTCACCCCTCCACTTT	CASSQGIRNSPLHF
NA	TRBD1	TRBV7-3	TRBJ1-1	TGTGCCAGCAGCATAGGGACAGGAAACACTGAAGCTTTCTTT	CASSIGTGNTEAFF
NA	NA	TRBV4-1	TRBJ2-7	TGCGCCAGCAGCCACTCCCTGACCCGGGGGGACAGGAGCTACGAGCAGTACTTC	CASSHSLTRGDRSYEQYF
few	NA	TRBV18	TRBJ1-5	TGTGCCAGCTCCCCCGAGGGACTTCTGAATCAGCCCCAGCATTTT	CASSPEGLLNQPQHF
NA	NA	TRBV5-1	TRBJ1-6	TGCGCCAGCAGCCCCGGGGCGGGATTTCCGGGGTCACCCCTCCACTTT	CASSPGAGFPGSPLHF
once	TRBD1	TRBV15	TRBJ1-2	TGTGCCACCAGCAGCACAACAGGGGGAATCGTGAGGGGCTATGGCTACACCTTC	CATSSTTGGIVRGYGYTF
NA	NA	TRBV11-1	TRBJ1-6	TGTGCCAGCAGCCCCGGAGGACCCTATAATTCACCCCTCCACTTT	CASSPGGPYNSPLHF
NA	TRBD2	TRBV4-2	TRBJ2-3	TGTGCCAGCAGCCAAGAGGGGACTAGCGGGGGTTTAGATACGCAGTATTTT	CASSQEGTSGGLDTQYF
NA	NA	TRBV6-1	TRBJ1-1	TGTGCCAGCCAGGGAACAGGGTCGAACACTGAAGCTTTCTTT	CASQGTGSNTEAFF